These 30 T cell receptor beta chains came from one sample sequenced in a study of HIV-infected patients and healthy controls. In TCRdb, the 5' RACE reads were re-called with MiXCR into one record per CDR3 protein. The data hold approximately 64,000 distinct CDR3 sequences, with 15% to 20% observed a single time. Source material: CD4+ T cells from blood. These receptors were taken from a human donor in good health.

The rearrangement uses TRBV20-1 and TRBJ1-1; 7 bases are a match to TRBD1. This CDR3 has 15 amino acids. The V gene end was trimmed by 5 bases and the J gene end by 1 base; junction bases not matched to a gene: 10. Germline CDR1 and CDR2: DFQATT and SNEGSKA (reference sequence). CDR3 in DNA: TGCAGTGCTTTCAGTCCGCGACAGGGGAACACTGAAGCTTTCTTT. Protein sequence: CSAFSPRQGNTEAFF.

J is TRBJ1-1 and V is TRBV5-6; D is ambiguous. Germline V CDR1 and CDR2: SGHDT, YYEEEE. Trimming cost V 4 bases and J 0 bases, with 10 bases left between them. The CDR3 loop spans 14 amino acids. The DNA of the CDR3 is TGTGCCAGCAGCCTGAGGACGGTGAACACTGAAGCTTTCTTT. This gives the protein CASSLRTVNTEAFF.

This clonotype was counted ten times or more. CDR3: CASSSDRVAYGYTF. For the CDR3, the DNA is TGTGCCAGCAGTTCAGACAGGGTGGCCTATGGCTACACCTTC. The chain employs TRBV12-3 or TRBV12-4 and TRBJ1-2, with 7 bases aligning to TRBD1. The CDR3 spans 14 residues. V trimming: 4 bases; J trimming: 4 bases; junction bases outside the gene matches: 6.

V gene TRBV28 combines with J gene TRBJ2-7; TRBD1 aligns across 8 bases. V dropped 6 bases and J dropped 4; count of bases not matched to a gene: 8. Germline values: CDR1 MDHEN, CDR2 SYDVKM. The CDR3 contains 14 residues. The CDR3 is CASSLSQGAYEQYF. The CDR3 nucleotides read TGTGCCAGCAGCCTTTCCCAGGGGGCGTACGAGCAGTACTTC.

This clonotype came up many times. CDR3 coding DNA: TGTGCCAGCAGTGGACTGAAGCGGGGGAGCACAGATACGCAGTATTTT. Protein: CASSGLKRGSTDTQYF. The V and J genes are TRBV28 and TRBJ2-3; TRBD2 agrees at 8 bases. CDR3 size: 16 residues. J lost 0 bases, V lost 5 bases, and 7 bases had no gene match. Germline CDR1 is MDHEN and CDR2 is SYDVKM. Complete variable domain (other parts from reference TRBV28 and TRBJ2-3): DVKVTQSSRYLVKRTGEKVFLECVQDMDHENMFWYRQDPGLGLRLIYFSYDVKMKEKGDIPEGYSVSREKKERFSLILESASTNQTSMYLCASSGLKRGSTDTQYFGPGTRLTVL.

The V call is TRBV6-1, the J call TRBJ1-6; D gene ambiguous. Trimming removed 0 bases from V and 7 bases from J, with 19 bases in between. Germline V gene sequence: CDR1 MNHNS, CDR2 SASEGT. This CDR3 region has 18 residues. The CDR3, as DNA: TGTGCCAGCAGTGAAGCGGTCGCGGGGTCCCCATCCAATTCACCCCTCCACTTT. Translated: CASSEAVAGSPSNSPLHF.

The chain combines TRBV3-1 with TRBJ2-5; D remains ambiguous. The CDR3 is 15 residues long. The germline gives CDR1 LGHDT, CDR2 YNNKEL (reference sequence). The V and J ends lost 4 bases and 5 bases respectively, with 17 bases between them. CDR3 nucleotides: TGTGCCAGCAGCCCTAAAACAGAGAATAGGGAGACCCAGTACTTC. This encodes CASSPKTENRETQYF.

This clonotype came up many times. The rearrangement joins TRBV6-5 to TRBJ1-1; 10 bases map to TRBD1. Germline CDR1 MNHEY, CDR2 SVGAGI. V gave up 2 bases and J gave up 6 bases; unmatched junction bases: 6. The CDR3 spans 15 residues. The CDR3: CASSYETGTGAEAFF. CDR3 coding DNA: TGTGCCAGCAGTTACGAGACCGGGACAGGGGCTGAAGCTTTCTTT.

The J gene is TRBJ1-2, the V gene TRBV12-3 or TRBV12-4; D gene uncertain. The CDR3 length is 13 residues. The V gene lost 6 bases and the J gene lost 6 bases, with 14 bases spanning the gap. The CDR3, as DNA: TGTGCCAGCAGCCCCGCCCCGAACCATGGCTACACCTTC. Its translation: CASSPAPNHGYTF.

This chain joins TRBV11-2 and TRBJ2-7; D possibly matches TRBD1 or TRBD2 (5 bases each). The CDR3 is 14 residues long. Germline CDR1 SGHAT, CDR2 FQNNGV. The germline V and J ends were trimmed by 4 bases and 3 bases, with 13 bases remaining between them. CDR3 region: CASSSGRGLYEQYF. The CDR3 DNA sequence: TGTGCCAGCAGCTCGGGGCGCGGACTCTACGAGCAGTACTTC.

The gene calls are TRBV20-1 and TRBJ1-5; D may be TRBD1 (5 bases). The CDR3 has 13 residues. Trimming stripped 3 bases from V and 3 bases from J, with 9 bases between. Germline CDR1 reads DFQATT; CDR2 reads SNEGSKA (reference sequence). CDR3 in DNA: TGCAGTGCTAGCGCAGGGATCAATCAGCCCCAGCATTTT. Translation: CSASAGINQPQHF.

The chain's CDR3 is CASSISGTPRYEQYF. For the CDR3, the DNA is TGTGCCAGTAGTATTAGCGGGACCCCCAGGTACGAGCAGTACTTC. J is TRBJ2-7 and V is TRBV19; 8 nucleotides align to TRBD2. The germline V gene encodes CDR1 LNHDA and CDR2 SQIVND (reference sequence). J was trimmed by 4 bases and V by 3 bases; bases with no gene match: 8. CDR3 length equals 15 residues.

The CDR3, as DNA: TGTGCCAGCAGCTTAGTTGCGGGTAGCGGGGGGGCCCCTAGCCAAGAGACCCAGTACTTC. Translating it yields CASSLVAGSGGAPSQETQYF. V usage is TRBV7-2 and J usage is TRBJ2-5, with TRBD2 identical over 11 bases. The CDR3 has 20 amino acids. Germline CDR1 SGHTA, CDR2 FQGNSA. V was pared by 1 base and J by 1 base, with 14 bases of the junction left unmatched.

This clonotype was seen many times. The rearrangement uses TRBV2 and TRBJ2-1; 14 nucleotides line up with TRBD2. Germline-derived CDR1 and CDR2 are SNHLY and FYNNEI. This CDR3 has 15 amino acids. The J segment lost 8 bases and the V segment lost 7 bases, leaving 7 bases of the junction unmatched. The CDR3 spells CASKVGTSGGDEQFF. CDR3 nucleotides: TGTGCCAGCAAGGTGGGGACTAGCGGGGGTGATGAGCAGTTCTTC. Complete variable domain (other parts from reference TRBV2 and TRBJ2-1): EPEVTQTPSHQVTQMGQEVILRCVPISNHLYFYWYRQILGQKVEFLVSFYNNEISEKSEIFDDQFSVERPDGSNFTLKIRSTKLEDSAMYFCASKVGTSGGDEQFFGPGTRLTVL.

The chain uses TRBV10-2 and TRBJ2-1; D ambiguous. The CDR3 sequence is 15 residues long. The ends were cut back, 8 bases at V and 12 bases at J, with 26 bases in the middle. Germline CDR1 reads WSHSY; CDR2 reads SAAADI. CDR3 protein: CASVRWLSDNDGQFF. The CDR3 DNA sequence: TGCGCCAGCGTTCGATGGCTCAGTGACAATGATGGGCAGTTCTTC.

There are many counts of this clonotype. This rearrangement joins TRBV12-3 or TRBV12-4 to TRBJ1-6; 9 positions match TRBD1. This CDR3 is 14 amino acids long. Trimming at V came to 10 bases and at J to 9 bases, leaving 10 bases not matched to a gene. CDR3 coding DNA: TGTGCCACCACCCCGGGACAGGGCCCTTCACCCCTCCACTTT. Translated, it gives CATTPGQGPSPLHF.

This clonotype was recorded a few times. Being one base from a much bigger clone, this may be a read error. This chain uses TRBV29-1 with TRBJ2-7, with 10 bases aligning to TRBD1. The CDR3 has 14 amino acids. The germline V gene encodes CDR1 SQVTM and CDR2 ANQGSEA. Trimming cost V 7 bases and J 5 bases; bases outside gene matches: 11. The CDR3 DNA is TGCAGCGCTGCCCCCGGGACAGGGGAGGACGAGCAGTACTTC. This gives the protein CSAAPGTGEDEQYF.

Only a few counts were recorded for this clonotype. The CDR3 nucleotides read TGTGCCAGCAGTGCCAGGACAGGGGCTCAGCCCCAGCATTTT. Its protein product is CASSARTGAQPQHF. The chain links TRBV6-5 to TRBJ1-5; 9 bases are a match to TRBD1. Germline V gives CDR1 MNHEY, CDR2 SVGAGI. The ends lost 5 bases at V and 6 bases at J; junction bases unmatched: 5. This CDR3 comprises 14 residues.

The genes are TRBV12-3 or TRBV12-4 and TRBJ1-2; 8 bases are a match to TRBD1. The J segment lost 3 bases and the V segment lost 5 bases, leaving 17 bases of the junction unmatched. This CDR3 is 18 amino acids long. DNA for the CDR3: TGTGCCAGCAGTCCTCATCCGGGACAGGCCCTCTCATACTATGGCTACACCTTC. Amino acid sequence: CASSPHPGQALSYYGYTF.

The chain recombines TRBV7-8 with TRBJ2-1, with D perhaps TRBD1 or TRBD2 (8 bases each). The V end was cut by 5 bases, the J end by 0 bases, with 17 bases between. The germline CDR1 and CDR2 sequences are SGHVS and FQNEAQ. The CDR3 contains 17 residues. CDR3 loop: CASSPREDRASYNEQFF. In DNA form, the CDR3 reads TGTGCCAGCAGCCCGCGGGAGGACAGGGCCTCCTACAATGAGCAGTTCTTC.

The CDR3 sequence is CASMSEVNEQFF. The CDR3 DNA sequence: TGTGCCAGCATGTCGGAGGTCAATGAGCAGTTCTTC. The V gene is TRBV2, the J gene TRBJ2-1; D possibly corresponds to TRBD2 (5 bases). The V end lost 7 bases, the J end lost 6 bases, and 10 bases lay between the germline ends. The length of the CDR3 is 12 residues. Germline-derived CDR1 and CDR2 are SNHLY and FYNNEI.

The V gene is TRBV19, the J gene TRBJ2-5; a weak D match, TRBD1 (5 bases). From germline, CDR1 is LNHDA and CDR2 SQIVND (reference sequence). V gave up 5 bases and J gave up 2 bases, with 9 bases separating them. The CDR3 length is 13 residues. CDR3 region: CASSSDSQETQYF. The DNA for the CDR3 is TGTGCCAGTAGTTCTGACAGTCAAGAGACCCAGTACTTC.

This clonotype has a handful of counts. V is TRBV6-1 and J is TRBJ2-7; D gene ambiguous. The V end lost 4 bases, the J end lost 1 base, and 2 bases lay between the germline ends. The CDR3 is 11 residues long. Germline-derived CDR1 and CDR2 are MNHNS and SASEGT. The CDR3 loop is CASSVSYEQYF. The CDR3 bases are TGTGCCAGCAGTGTTTCCTACGAGCAGTACTTC.

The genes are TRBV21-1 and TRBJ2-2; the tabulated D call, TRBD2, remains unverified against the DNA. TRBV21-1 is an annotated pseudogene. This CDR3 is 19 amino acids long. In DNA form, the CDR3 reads TGTGCCAGCAGCAAAGTTGGGGCGGGAAGGGCGCAATCCCCCGGGGAGCTGTTTTTT. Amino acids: CASSKVGAGRAQSPGELFF.

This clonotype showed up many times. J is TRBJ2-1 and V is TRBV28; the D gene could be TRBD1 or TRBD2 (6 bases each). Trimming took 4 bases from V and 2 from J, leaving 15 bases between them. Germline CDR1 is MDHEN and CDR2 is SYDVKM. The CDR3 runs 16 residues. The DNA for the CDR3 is TGTGCCAGCAGTTCCATGGGGGGACAAACCTACAATGAGCAGTTCTTC. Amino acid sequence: CASSSMGGQTYNEQFF.

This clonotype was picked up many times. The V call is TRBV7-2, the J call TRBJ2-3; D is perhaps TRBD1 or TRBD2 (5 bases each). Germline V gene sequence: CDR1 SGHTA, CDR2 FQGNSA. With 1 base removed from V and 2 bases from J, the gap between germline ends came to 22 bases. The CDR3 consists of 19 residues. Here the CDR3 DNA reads TGTGCCAGCAGCTTAGACGGGATTGTACGGGGCCGGGACACAGATACGCAGTATTTT. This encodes CASSLDGIVRGRDTDTQYF.

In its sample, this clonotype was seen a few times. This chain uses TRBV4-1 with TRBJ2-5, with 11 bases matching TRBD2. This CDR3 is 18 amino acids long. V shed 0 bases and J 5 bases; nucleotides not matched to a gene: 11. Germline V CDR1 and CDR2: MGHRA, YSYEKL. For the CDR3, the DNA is TGCGCCAGCAGCCAAGACGTACTACTAGCGGGGGCCGTGGAGACCCAGTACTTC. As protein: CASSQDVLLAGAVETQYF.

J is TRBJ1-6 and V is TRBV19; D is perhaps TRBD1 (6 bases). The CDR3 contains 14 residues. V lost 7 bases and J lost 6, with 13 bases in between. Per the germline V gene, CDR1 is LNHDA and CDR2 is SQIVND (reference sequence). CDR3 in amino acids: CASTHGQLNSPLHF. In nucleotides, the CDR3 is TGTGCCAGTACCCACGGACAGCTTAATTCACCCCTCCACTTT.

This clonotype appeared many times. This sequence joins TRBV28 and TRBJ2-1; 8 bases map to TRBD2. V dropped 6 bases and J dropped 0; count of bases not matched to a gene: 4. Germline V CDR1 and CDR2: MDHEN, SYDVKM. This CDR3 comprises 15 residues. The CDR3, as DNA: TGTGCCAGCAGCCACAGCGGGAGCTCCTACAATGAGCAGTTCTTC. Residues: CASSHSGSSYNEQFF.

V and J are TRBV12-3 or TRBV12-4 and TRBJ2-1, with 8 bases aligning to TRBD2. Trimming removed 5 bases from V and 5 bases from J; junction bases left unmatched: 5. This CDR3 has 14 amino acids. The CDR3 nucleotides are TGTGCCAGCAGTCCTCGACTAGCGAACAATGAGCAGTTCTTC. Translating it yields CASSPRLANNEQFF.